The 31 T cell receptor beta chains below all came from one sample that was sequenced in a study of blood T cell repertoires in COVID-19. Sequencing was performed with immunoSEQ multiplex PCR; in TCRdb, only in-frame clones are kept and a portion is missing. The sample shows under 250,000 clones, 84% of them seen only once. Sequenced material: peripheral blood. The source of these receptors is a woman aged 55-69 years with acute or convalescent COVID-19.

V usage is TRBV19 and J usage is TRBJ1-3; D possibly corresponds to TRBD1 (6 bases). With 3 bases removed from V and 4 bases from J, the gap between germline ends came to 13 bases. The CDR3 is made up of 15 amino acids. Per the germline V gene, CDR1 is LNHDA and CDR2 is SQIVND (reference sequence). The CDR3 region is CASSIVGTKGNTIYF. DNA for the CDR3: TGTGCCAGTAGTATCGTCGGGACAAAGGGAAACACCATATATTTT. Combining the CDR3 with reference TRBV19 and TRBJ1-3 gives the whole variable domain DGGITQSPKYLFRKEGQNVTLSCEQNLNHDAMYWYRQDPGQGLRLIYYSQIVNDFQKGDIAEGYSVSREKKESFPLTVTSAQKNPTAFYLCASSIVGTKGNTIYFGEGSWLTVV.

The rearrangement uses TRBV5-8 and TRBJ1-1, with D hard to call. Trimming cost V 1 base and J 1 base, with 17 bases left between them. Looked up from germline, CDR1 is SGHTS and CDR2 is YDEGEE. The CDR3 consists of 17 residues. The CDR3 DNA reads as TGTGCCAGCAGCTTGTCCGAGTCTGCGCCCGGGAACACTGAAGCTTTCTTT. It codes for CASSLSESAPGNTEAFF.

The CDR3 loop reads CARSWVTGSRPYYEQYF. The CDR3 nucleotides are TGTGCCAGAAGCTGGGTTACAGGGTCCCGTCCCTACTACGAGCAGTACTTC. The chain links TRBV5-3 to TRBJ2-7; possibly TRBD1 for D (6 bases). TRBV5-3 is noted as an ORF with a role that remains uncertain. V was cut by 3 bases and J by 3 bases, with 22 bases left in between. CDR3 length: 17 amino acids.

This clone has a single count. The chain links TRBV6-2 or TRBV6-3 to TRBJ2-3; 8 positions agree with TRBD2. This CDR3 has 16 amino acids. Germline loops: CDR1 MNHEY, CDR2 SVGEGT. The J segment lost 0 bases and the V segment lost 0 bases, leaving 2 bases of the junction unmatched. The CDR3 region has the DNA TGTGCCAGCAGTTACTCCAAGCGGGAGAGCACAGATACGCAGTATTTT. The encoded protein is CASSYSKRESTDTQYF.

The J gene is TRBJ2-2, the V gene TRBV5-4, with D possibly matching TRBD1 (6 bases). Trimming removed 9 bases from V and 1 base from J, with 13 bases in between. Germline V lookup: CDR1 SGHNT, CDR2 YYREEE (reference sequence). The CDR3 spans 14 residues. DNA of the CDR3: TGTGCCATTACTCTGGACAGGAACACCGGGGAGCTGTTTTTT. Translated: CAITLDRNTGELFF.

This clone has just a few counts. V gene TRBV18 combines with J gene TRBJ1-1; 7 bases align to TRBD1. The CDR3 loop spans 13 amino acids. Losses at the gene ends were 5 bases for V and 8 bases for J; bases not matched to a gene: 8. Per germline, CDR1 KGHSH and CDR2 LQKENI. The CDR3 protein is CASSAGTELEAFF. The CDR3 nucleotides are TGTGCCAGCTCAGCCGGGACAGAACTCGAAGCTTTCTTT. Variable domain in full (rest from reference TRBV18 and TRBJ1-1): NAGVMQNPRHLVRRRGQEARLRCSPMKGHSHVYWYRQLPEEGLKFMVYLQKENIIDESGMPKERFSAEFPKEGPSILRIQQVVRGDSAAYFCASSAGTELEAFFGQGTRLTVV.

DNA for the CDR3: TGCAGCGTTGACCCACAGGGGTTTCATCAGCCCCAGCATTTT. This gives the protein CSVDPQGFHQPQHF. This rearrangement joins TRBV29-1 to TRBJ1-5, with 7 nucleotides matching TRBD1. The CDR3 is 14 amino acids. V gave up 3 bases and J gave up 5 bases; unmatched junction bases: 7. Looked up from germline, CDR1 is SQVTM and CDR2 is ANQGSEA.

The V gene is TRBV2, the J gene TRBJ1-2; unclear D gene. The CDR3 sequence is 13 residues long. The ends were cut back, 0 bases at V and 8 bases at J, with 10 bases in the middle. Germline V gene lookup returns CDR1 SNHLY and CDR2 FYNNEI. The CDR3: CASSEARSGGYTF. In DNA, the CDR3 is TGTGCCAGCAGTGAAGCGAGATCCGGGGGCTACACCTTC.

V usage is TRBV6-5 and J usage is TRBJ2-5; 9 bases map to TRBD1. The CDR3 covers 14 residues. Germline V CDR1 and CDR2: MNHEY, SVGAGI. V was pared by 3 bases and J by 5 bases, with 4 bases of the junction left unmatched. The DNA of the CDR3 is TGTGCCAGCAGTTATAACAGGGGGCGGGAGACCCAGTACTTC. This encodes CASSYNRGRETQYF.

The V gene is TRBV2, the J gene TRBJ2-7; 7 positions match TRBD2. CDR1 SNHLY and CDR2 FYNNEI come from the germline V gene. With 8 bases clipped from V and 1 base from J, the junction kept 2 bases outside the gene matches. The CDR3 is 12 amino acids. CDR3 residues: CASFGGSYEQYF. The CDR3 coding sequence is TGTGCCAGCTTCGGGGGGTCCTACGAGCAGTACTTC.

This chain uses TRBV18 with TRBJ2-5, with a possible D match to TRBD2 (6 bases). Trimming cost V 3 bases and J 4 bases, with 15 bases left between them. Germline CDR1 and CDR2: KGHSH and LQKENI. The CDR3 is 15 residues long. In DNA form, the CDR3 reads TGTGCCAGCTCACCGACTAGTCCCCCGGGAGAGACCCAGTACTTC. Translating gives CASSPTSPPGETQYF. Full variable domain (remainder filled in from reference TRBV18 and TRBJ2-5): NAGVMQNPRHLVRRRGQEARLRCSPMKGHSHVYWYRQLPEEGLKFMVYLQKENIIDESGMPKERFSAEFPKEGPSILRIQQVVRGDSAAYFCASSPTSPPGETQYFGPGTRLLVL.

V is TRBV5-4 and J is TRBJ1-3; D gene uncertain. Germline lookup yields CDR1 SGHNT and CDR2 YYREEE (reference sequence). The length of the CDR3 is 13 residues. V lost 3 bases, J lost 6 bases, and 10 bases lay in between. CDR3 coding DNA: TGTGCCAGCAGCTCAAGGAGGGAAAACACCATATATTTT. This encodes CASSSRRENTIYF.

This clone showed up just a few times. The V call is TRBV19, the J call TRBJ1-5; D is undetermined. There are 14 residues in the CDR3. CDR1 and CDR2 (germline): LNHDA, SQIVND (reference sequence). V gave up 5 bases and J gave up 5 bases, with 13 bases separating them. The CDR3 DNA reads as TGTGCCAGTAGTCCAACTACGCGTTATCAGCCCCAGCATTTT. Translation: CASSPTTRYQPQHF.

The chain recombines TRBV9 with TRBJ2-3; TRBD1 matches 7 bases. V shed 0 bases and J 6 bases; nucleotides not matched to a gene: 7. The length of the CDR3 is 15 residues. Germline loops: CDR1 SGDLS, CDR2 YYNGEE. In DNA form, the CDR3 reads TGTGCCAGCAGCGTAGGACAGGGATTGTCGGATACGCAGTATTTT. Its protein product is CASSVGQGLSDTQYF.

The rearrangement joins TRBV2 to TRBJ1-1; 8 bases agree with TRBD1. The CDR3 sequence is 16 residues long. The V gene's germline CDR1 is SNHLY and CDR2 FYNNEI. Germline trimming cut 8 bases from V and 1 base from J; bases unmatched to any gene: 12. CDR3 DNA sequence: TGTGCCAGCCGGACCGCGCAGGGGGCGTGGAACACTGAAGCTTTCTTT. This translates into CASRTAQGAWNTEAFF.

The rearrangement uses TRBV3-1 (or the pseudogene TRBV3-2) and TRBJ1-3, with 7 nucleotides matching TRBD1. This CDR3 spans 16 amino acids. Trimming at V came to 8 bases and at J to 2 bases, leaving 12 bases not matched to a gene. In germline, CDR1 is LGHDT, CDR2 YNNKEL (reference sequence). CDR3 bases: TGTGCCAGCCAATCGAACAGGGGAGACACTGGAAACACCATATATTTT. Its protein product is CASQSNRGDTGNTIYF.

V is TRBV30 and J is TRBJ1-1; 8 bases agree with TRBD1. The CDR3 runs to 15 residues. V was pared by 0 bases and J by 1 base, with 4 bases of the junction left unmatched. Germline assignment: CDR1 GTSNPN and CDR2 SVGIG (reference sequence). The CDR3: CAWSVAGTGNTEAFF. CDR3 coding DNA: TGTGCCTGGAGTGTAGCCGGGACAGGGAACACTGAAGCTTTCTTT.

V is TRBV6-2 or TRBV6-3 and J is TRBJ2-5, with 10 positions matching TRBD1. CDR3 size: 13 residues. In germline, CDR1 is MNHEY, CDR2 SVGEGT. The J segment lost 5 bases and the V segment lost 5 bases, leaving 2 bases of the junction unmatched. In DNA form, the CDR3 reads TGTGCCAGCAGTGACAGGGGGCCCGAGACCCAGTACTTC. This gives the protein CASSDRGPETQYF.

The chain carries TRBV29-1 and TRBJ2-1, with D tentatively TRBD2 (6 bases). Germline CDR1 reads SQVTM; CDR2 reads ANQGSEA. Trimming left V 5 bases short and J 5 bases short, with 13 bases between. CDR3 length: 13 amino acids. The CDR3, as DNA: TGCAGCGTTTTCCTAGCGCTTAACAATGAGCAGTTCTTC. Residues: CSVFLALNNEQFF.

For the CDR3, the DNA is TGTGCCAGCAGCTTGGCCGGGGTAGCGGCAACCTACGAGCAGTACTTC. Protein sequence: CASSLAGVAATYEQYF. The chain couples TRBV5-4 to TRBJ2-7, with D perhaps matching TRBD2 (6 bases). The germline V gene encodes CDR1 SGHNT and CDR2 YYREEE (reference sequence). The CDR3 totals 16 residues. Between the trimmed V and J ends, which lost 0 bases and 2 bases, there was a span of 15 bases.

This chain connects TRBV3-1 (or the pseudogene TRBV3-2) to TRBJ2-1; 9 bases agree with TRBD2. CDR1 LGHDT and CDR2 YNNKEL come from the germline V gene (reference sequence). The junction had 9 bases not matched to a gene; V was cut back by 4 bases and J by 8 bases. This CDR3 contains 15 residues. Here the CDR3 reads CASSPLAGRGDEQFF. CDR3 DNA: TGTGCCAGCAGCCCCCTAGCGGGGCGGGGGGATGAGCAGTTCTTC.

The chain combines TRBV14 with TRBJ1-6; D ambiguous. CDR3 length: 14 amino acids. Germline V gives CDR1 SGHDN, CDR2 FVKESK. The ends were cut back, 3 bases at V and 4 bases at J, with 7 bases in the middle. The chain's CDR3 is CASSHRIYNSPLHF. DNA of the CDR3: TGTGCCAGCAGCCACAGGATTTATAATTCACCCCTCCACTTT.

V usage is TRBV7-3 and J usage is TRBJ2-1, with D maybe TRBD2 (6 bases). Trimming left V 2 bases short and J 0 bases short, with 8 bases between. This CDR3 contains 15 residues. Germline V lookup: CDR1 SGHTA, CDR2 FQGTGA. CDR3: CASSLGGNSYNEQFF. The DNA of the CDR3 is TGTGCCAGCAGCTTAGGGGGGAACTCCTACAATGAGCAGTTCTTC.

The chain's CDR3 is CASSLTGGHGYTF. As DNA, the CDR3 is TGTGCCAGCAGCTTAACGGGGGGACATGGCTACACCTTC. The chain joins TRBV7-3 to TRBJ1-2, with a possible D match to TRBD1 (5 bases). Germline V gene lookup returns CDR1 SGHTA and CDR2 FQGTGA. The V end lost 0 bases, the J end lost 6 bases, and 8 bases lay between the germline ends. This CDR3 comprises 13 residues.

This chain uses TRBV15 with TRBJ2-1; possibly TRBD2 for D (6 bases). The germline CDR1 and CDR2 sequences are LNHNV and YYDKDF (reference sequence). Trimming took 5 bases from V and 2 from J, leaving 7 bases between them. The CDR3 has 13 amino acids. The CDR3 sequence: CATSGGTYNEQFF. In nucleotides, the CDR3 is TGTGCCACCAGCGGGGGGACCTACAATGAGCAGTTCTTC.

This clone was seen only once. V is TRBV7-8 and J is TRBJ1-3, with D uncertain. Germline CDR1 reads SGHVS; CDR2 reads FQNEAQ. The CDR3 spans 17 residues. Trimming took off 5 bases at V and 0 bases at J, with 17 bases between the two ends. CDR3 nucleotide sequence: TGTGCCAGCAGCCCGTACATGGTCCTTAACTCTGGAAACACCATATATTTT. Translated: CASSPYMVLNSGNTIYF.

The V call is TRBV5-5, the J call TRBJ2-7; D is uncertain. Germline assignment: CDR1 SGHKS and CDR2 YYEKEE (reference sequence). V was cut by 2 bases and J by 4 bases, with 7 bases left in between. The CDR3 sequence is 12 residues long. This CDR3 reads CASSFVNYEQYF. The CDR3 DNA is TGTGCCAGCAGCTTTGTCAATTACGAGCAGTACTTC.

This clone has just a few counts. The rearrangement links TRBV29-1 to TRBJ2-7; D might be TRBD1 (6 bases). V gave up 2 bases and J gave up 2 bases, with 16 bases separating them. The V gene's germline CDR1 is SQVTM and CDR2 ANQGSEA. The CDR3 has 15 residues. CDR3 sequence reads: CSVETSQGYPYEQYF. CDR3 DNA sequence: TGCAGCGTTGAAACTTCACAGGGATACCCCTACGAGCAGTACTTC.

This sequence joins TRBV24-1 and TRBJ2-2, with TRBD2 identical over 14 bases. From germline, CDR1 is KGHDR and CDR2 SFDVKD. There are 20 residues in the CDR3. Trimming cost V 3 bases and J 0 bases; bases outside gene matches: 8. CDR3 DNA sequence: TGTGCCACCAGTGATCGGACTAGCGGGGGGCCTACGTCGAACACCGGGGAGCTGTTTTTT. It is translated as CATSDRTSGGPTSNTGELFF.

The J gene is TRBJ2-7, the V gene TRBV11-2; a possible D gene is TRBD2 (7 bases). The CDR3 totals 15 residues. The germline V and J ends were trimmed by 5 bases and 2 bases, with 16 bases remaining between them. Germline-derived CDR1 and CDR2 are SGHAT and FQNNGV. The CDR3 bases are TGTGCCAGCAGCAGCTGGGGGGGCAGAACCTACGAGCAGTACTTC. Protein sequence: CASSSWGGRTYEQYF.

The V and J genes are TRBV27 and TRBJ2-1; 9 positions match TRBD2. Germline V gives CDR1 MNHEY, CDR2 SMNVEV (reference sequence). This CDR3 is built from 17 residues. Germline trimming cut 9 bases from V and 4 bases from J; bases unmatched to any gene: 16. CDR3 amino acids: CASHPIPTSGSYNEQFF. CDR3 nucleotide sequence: TGTGCCAGTCATCCGATCCCCACTAGCGGGTCTTACAATGAGCAGTTCTTC.